This T cell receptor (beta chain) was recorded in a study of T-cell reconstitution after alpha-beta-depleted transplantation in children. Unique molecular identifiers were incorporated when the TCRbeta library was constructed. Each CDR3 protein is one row after TCRdb ran MiXCR on the PCR reads. Of hundreds of thousands of distinct CDR3 sequences listed, roughly 9.5% are singletons. CDR3 length: 12 residues. With 1 base clipped from V and 11 bases from J, the junction kept 5 bases outside the gene matches. The germline CDR1 and CDR2 sequences are SQVTM and ANQGSEA. Sequenced material: PBMCs from the stem cell graft donor, taken from the stem cell graft. The clonotype originates from a human donor who donated a stem cell graft to a child with SCID. The chain combines TRBV29-1 with TRBJ1-1; 9 bases fit TRBD1. CDR3 sequence (DNA): TGCAGCGTTGAAGCACAGGGGGCCGTGGCTTTCTTT. This codes for CSVEAQGAVAFF.